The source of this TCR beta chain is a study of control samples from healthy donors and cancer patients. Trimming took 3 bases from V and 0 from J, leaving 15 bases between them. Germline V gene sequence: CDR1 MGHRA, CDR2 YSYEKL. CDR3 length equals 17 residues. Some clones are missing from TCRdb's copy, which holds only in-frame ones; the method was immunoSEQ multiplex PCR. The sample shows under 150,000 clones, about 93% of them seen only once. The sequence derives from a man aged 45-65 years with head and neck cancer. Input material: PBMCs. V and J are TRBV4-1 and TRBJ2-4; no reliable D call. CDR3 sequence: CASSQIRTALAKNIQYF. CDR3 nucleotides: TGCGCCAGCAGCCAGATCCGGACGGCACTAGCCAAAAACATTCAGTACTTC.